This passage covers 10 T cell receptor beta chains from one sample sequenced in a study of blood T cell repertoires in COVID-19. Sequenced by immunoSEQ multiplex PCR; TCRdb stores in-frame clones only, minus some. The sample has 130,000 to 150,000 clones; 80% to 90% are singletons. Sequencing was performed on PBMCs or T cells enriched from blood (not recorded which). The receptors here all came from a man aged 55 to 70 who had recovered from COVID-19.

This clone was seen only once. The chain recombines TRBV2 with TRBJ1-5, with D possibly being TRBD1 (6 bases). Per germline, CDR1 SNHLY and CDR2 FYNNEI. Trimming removed 0 bases at V and 7 bases at J, with 16 bases between. The CDR3 spans 16 residues. CDR3 DNA: TGTGCCAGCAGTGAAGCGGGCCCGAACAGGGCCCAGCCCCAGCATTTT. This codes for CASSEAGPNRAQPQHF.

The genes are TRBV5-1 and TRBJ2-2; TRBD2 is a possible D gene (6 bases). CDR1 and CDR2 from the germline V gene are SGHRS and YFSETQ. The CDR3 sequence is 15 residues long. V was clipped by 0 bases and J by 4 bases, with 10 bases between them. In DNA, the CDR3 is TGCGCCAGCAGCTTGGACGGGGGTACCACCGGGGAGCTGTTTTTT. As protein: CASSLDGGTTGELFF.

This sequence joins TRBV6-5 and TRBJ1-1, with TRBD1 matching over 8 bases. Germline loops: CDR1 MNHEY, CDR2 SVGAGI. The CDR3 totals 13 residues. V was clipped by 6 bases and J by 11 bases; unmatched bases: 11. CDR3 loop: CASRPQIQGEAFF. CDR3 nucleotides: TGTGCCAGCAGGCCCCAAATACAGGGGGAGGCTTTCTTT.

The rearrangement uses TRBV7-2 and TRBJ1-2, with 11 bases fitting TRBD1. This CDR3 spans 13 amino acids. From germline, CDR1 is SGHTA and CDR2 FQGNSA. V gave up 1 base and J gave up 8 bases; unmatched junction bases: 0. The CDR3 DNA is TGTGCCAGCAGCTTAGGGACAGGGGGCGGCTACACCTTC. As protein: CASSLGTGGGYTF.

This chain links TRBV24-1 with TRBJ1-1; weak D call: TRBD1 (5 bases). The V gene lost 1 base and the J gene lost 6 bases, with 8 bases spanning the gap. This CDR3 has 13 residues. Germline loops: CDR1 KGHDR, CDR2 SFDVKD. The CDR3 loop reads CATSDFSGSEAFF. The CDR3 DNA sequence: TGTGCCACCAGTGATTTCTCAGGGTCTGAAGCTTTCTTT.

The chain uses TRBV3-1 (or the pseudogene TRBV3-2) and TRBJ2-5; D possibly corresponds to TRBD1 (5 bases). The CDR3 contains 12 residues. The V and J ends lost 6 bases and 2 bases respectively, with 7 bases between them. CDR1 is LGHDT, CDR2 YNNKEL, per germline (reference sequence). CDR3 amino acids: CASSRQQETQYF. As DNA, the CDR3 is TGTGCCAGCAGTCGACAGCAAGAGACCCAGTACTTC.

J is TRBJ1-4 and V is TRBV7-6; tentatively, D is TRBD1 (6 bases). V was pared by 0 bases and J by 8 bases, with 13 bases between. The germline V gene encodes CDR1 SGHVS and CDR2 FNYEAQ. The CDR3 runs to 15 residues. In nucleotides, the CDR3 is TGTGCCAGCAGCTTAGCGCTGGGAGGGGGAGAAAAACTGTTTTTT. Amino acid sequence: CASSLALGGGEKLFF.

The chain combines TRBV5-1 with TRBJ2-1; TRBD2 is a possible D gene (6 bases). The germline V gene encodes CDR1 SGHRS and CDR2 YFSETQ. There are 15 residues in the CDR3. V lost 0 bases, J lost 7 bases, and 14 bases lay in between. The CDR3 is CASSLGQGGTNEQFF. The CDR3 region has the DNA TGCGCCAGCAGCTTGGGGCAGGGAGGCACGAATGAGCAGTTCTTC.

The V gene is TRBV2, the J gene TRBJ1-2, with TRBD1 as a possible D gene (5 bases). Looked up from germline, CDR1 is SNHLY and CDR2 is FYNNEI. V dropped 8 bases and J dropped 3 bases, with 16 bases sitting between them. The CDR3 sequence is 14 residues long. In DNA, the CDR3 is TGTGCCAGCGGGGCGCCAGGGTTGGACTATGGCTACACCTTC. Translating gives CASGAPGLDYGYTF.

The CDR3 sequence: CASRYGGDYGYTF. The CDR3 coding sequence is TGTGCCAGCAGGTACGGCGGGGACTATGGCTACACCTTC. The rearrangement links TRBV2 to TRBJ1-2; D is unresolved. CDR3 length: 13 residues. With 6 bases removed from V and 3 bases from J, the gap between germline ends came to 11 bases. Germline CDR1 reads SNHLY; CDR2 reads FYNNEI.